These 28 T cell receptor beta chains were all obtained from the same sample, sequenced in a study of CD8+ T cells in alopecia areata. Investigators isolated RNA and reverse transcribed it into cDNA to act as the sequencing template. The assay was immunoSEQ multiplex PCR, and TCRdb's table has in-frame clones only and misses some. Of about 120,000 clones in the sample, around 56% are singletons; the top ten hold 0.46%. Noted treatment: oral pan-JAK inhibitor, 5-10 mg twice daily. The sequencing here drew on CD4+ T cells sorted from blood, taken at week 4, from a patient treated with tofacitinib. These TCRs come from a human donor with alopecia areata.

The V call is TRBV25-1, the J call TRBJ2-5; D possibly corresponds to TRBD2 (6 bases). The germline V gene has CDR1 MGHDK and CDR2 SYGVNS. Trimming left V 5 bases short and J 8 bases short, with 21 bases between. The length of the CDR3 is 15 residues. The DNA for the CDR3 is TGTGCCAGCAGTCGGGCTCGGGGGTCGGCAGATACCCAGTACTTC. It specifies CASSRARGSADTQYF.

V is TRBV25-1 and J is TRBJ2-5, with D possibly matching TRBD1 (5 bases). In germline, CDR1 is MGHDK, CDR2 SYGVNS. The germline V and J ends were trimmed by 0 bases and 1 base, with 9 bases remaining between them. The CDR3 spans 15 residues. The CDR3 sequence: CASSEYQGSQETQYF. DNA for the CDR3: TGTGCCAGCAGTGAATATCAGGGTTCCCAAGAGACCCAGTACTTC. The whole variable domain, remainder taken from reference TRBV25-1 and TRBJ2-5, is EADIYQTPRYLVIGTGKKITLECSQTMGHDKMYWYQQDPGMELHLIHYSYGVNSTEKGDLSSESTVSRIRTEHFPLTLESARPSHTSQYLCASSEYQGSQETQYFGPGTRLLVL.

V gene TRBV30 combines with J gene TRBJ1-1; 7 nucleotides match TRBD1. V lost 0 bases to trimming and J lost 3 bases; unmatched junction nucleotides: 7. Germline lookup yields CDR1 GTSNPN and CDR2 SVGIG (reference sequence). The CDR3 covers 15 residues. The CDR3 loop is CAWSVLPQGDTEAFF. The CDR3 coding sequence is TGTGCCTGGAGTGTCCTTCCCCAGGGGGACACTGAAGCTTTCTTT.

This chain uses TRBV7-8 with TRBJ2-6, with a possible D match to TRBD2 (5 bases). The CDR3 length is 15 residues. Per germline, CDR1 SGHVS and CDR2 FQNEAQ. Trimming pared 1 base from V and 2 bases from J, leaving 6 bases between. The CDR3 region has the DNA TGTGCCAGCAGCTTAGACGGGGCTGGGGCCAACGTCCTGACTTTC. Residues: CASSLDGAGANVLTF.

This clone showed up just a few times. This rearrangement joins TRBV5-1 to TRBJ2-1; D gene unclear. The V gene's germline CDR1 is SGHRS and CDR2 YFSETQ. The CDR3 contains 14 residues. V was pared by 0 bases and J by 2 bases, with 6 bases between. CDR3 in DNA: TGCGCCAGCAGCTTGGGAGGCCCCTACAATGAGCAGTTCTTC. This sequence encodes CASSLGGPYNEQFF.

In nucleotides, the CDR3 is TGCGCCAGCAGCACCGTGACAGGCACAGATACGCAGTATTTT. Protein sequence: CASSTVTGTDTQYF. The V and J genes are TRBV5-1 and TRBJ2-3; TRBD1 is a possible D gene (5 bases). This CDR3 contains 14 residues. The V end lost 4 bases, the J end lost 1 base, and 10 bases lay between the germline ends. CDR1 and CDR2 from the germline V gene are SGHRS and YFSETQ.

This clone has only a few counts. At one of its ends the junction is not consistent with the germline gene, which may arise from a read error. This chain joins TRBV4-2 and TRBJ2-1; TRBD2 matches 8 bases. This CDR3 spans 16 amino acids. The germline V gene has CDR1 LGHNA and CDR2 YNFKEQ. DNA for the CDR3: TGTGCCAGCAGTCAAGATACTAGCGGTGGGGCGAGTGAGCAGTTCTTC. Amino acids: CASSQDTSGGASEQFF.

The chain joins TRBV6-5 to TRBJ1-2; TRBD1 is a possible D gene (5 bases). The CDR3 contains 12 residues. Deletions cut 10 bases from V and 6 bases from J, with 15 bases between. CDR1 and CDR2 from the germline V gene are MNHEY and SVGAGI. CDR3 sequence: CATLFRDHGYTF. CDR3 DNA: TGTGCCACGCTGTTCAGGGATCATGGCTACACCTTC.

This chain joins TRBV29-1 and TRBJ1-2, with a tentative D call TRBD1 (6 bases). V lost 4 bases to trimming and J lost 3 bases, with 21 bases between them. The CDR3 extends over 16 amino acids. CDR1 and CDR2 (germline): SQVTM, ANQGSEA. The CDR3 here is CSVGNGSLWGHYGYTF. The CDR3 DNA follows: TGCAGCGTTGGTAACGGGTCGTTGTGGGGGCACTATGGCTACACCTTC. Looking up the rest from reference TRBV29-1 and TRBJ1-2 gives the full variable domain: SAVISQKPSRDICQRGTSLTIQCQVDSQVTMMFWYRQQPGQSLTLIATANQGSEATYESGFVIDKFPISRPNLTFSTLTVSNMSPEDSSIYLCSVGNGSLWGHYGYTFGSGTRLTVV.

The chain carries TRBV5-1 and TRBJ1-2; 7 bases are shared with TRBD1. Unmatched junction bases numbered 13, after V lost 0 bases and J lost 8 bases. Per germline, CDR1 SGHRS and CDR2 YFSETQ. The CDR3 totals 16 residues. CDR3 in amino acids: CASSLAYRGPRGGYTF. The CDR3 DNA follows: TGCGCCAGCAGCTTGGCTTACAGGGGCCCACGGGGAGGCTACACCTTC.

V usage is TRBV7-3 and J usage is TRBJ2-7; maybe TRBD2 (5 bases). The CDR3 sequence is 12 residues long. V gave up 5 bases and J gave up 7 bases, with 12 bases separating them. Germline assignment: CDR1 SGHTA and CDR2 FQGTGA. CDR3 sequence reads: CASSLGVGEQYF. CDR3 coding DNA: TGTGCCAGCAGCCTGGGAGTAGGAGAGCAGTACTTC.

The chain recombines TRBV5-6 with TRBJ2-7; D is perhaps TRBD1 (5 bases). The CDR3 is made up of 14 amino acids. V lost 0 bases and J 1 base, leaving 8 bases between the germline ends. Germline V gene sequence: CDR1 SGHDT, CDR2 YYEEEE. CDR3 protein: CASSLGYRSYEQYF. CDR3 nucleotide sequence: TGTGCCAGCAGCTTGGGGTACAGGTCCTACGAGCAGTACTTC.

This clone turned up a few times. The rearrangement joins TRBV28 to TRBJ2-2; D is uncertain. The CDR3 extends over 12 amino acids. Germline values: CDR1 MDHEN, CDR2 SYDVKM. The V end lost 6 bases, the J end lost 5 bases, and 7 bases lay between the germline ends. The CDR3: CASSSSTGELFF. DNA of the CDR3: TGTGCCAGCAGCAGTAGTACCGGGGAGCTGTTTTTT.

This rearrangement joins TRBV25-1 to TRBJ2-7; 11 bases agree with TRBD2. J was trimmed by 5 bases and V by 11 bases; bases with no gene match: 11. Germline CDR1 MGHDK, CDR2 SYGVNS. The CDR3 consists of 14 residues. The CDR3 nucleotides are TGTGCCTCCTCCTGGGGGACTAGCGGAAACGAGCAGTACTTC. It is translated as CASSWGTSGNEQYF.

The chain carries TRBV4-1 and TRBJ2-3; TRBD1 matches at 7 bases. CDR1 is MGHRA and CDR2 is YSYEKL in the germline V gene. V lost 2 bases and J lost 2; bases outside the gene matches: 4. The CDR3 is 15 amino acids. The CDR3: CASSQLGTATDTQYF. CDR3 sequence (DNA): TGCGCCAGCAGCCAACTCGGGACAGCCACAGATACGCAGTATTTT.

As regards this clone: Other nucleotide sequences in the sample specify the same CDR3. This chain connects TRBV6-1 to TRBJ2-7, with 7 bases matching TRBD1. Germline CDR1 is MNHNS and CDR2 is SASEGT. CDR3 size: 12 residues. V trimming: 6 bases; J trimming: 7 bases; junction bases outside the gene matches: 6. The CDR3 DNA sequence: TGTGCCAGCAGCCGACAGGGTGAAGAGCAGTACTTC. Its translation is CASSRQGEEQYF.

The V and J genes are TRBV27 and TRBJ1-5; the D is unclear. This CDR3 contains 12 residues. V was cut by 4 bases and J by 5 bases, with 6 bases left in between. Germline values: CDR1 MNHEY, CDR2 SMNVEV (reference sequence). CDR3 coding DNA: TGTGCCAGCAGTTCCCAGGATCAGCCCCAGCATTTT. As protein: CASSSQDQPQHF.

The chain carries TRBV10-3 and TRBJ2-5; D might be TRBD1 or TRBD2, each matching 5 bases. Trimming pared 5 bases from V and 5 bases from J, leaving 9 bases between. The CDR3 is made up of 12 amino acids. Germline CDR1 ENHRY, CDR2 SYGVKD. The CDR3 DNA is TGTGCCATCAGTCCAGGGACGGAGACCCAGTACTTC. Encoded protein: CAISPGTETQYF.

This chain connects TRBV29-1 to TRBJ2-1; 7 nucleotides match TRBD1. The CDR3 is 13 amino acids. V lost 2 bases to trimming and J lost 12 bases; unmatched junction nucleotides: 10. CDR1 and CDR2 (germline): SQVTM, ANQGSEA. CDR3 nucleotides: TGCAGCGTTGAATCGGCCAGCCACAGGGGGCAGTTCTTC. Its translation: CSVESASHRGQFF.

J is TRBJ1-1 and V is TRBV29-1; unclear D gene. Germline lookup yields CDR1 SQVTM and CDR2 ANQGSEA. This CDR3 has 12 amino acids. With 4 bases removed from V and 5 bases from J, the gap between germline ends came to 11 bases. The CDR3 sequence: CSVVPGGTEAFF. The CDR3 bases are TGCAGCGTTGTACCAGGAGGTACTGAAGCTTTCTTT.

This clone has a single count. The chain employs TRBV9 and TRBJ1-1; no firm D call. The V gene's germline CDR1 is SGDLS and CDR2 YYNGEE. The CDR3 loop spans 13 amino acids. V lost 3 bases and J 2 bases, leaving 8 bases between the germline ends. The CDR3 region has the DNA TGTGCCAGCAGCGCCCGAGGCAACACTGAAGCTTTCTTT. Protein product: CASSARGNTEAFF.

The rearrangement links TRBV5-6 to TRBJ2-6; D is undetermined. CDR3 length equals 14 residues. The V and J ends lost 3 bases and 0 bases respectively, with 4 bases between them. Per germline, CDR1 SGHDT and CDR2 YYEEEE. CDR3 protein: CASSSGSGANVLTF. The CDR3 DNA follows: TGTGCCAGCAGCTCAGGCTCTGGGGCCAACGTCCTGACTTTC.

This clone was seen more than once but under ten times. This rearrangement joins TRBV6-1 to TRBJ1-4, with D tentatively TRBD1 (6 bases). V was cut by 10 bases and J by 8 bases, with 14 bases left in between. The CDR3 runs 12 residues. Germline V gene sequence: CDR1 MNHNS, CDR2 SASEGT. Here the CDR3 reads CATQRGSEKLFF. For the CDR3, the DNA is TGTGCCACCCAAAGGGGGAGCGAAAAACTGTTTTTT.

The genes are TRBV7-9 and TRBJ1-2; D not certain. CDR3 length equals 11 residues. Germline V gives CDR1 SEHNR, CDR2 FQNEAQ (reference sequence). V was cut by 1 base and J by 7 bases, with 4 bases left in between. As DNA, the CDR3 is TGTGCCAGCAGCTTAGAAGTTGGCTACACCTTC. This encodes CASSLEVGYTF.

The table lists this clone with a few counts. The CDR3 region has the DNA TGTGCCAGCAGCTTAGCACACTCCTACGAGCAGTACTTC. This sequence encodes CASSLAHSYEQYF. The gene calls are TRBV11-2 and TRBJ2-7, with D unresolved. CDR1 is SGHAT and CDR2 is FQNNGV in the germline V gene. The CDR3 totals 13 residues. Between the trimmed V and J ends, which lost 1 base and 0 bases, there was a span of 4 bases.

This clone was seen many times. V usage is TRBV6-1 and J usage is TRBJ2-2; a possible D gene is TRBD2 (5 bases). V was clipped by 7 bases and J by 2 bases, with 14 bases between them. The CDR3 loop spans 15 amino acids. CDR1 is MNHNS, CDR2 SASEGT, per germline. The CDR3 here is CASTSLIGNTGELFF. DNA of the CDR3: TGTGCCAGCACTAGCCTGATCGGAAACACCGGGGAGCTGTTTTTT.

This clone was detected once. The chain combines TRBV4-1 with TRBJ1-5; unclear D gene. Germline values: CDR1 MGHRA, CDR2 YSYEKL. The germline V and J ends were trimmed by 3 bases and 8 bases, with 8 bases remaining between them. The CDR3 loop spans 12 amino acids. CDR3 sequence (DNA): TGCGCCAGCAGCCACCCCCGTGAGCCCCAGCATTTT. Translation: CASSHPREPQHF.

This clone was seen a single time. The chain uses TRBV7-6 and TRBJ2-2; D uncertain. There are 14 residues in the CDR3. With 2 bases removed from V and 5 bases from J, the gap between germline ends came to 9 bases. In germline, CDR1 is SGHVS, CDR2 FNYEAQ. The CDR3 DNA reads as TGTGCCAGCAGCTTAAGTCAGACAACCGGGGAGCTGTTTTTT. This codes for CASSLSQTTGELFF. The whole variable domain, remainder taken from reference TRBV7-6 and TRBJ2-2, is GAGVSQSPRYKVTKRGQDVALRCDPISGHVSLYWYRQALGQGPEFLTYFNYEAQQDKSGLPNDRFSAERPEGSISTLTIQRTEQRDSAMYRCASSLSQTTGELFFGEGSRLTVL.